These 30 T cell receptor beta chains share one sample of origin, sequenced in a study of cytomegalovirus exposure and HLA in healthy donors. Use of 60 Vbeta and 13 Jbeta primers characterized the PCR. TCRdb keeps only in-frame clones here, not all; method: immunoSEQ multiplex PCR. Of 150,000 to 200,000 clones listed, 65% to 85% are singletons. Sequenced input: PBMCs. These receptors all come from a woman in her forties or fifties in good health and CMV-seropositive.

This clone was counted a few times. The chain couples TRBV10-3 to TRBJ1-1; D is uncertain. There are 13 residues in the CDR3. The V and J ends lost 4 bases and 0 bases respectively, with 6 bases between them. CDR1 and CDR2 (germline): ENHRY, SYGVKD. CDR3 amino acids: CAISGSMNTEAFF. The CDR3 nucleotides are TGTGCCATCAGTGGGAGTATGAACACTGAAGCTTTCTTT.

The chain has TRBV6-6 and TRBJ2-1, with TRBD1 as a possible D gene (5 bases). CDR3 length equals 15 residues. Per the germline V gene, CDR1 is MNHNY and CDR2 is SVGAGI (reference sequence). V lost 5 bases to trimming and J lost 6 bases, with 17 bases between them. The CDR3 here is CASSPIGAGSNEQFF. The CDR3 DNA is TGTGCCAGCAGTCCCATAGGGGCCGGTAGCAATGAGCAGTTCTTC.

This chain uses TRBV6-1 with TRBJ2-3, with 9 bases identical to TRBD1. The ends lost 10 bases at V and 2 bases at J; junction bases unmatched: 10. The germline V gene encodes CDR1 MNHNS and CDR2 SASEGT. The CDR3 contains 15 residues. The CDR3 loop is CATHRGRYVTDTQYF. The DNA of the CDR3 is TGTGCCACTCACAGGGGGCGATATGTCACAGATACGCAGTATTTT.

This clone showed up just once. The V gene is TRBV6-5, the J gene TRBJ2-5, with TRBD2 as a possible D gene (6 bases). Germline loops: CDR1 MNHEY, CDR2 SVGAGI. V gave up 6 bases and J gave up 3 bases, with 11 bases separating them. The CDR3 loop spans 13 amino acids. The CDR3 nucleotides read TGTGCCAGCAGCCGCGGGACTGAAGAGACCCAGTACTTC. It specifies CASSRGTEETQYF.

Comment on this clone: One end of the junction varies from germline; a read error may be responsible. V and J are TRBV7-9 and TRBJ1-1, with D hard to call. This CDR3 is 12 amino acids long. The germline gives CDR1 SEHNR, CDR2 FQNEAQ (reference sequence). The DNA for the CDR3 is TGTGCCAGCAGCCCTATGAACCCTGAAGCTTTCTTT. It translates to CASSPMNPEAFF.

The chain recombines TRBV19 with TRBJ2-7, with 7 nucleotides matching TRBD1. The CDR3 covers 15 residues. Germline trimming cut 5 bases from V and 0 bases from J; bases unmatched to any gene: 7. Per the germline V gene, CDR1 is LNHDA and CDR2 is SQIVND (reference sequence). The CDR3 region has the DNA TGTGCCAGTAGTTGGGGACAGCTACCCTCCTACGAGCAGTACTTC. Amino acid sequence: CASSWGQLPSYEQYF.

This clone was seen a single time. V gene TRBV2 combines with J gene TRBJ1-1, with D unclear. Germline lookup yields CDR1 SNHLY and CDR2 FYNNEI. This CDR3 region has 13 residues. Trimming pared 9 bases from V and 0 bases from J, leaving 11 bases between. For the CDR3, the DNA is TGTGCCAGGGGCCAGTTCATGAACACTGAAGCTTTCTTT. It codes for CARGQFMNTEAFF. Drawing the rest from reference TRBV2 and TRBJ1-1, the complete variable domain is EPEVTQTPSHQVTQMGQEVILRCVPISNHLYFYWYRQILGQKVEFLVSFYNNEISEKSEIFDDQFSVERPDGSNFTLKIRSTKLEDSAMYFCARGQFMNTEAFFGQGTRLTVV.

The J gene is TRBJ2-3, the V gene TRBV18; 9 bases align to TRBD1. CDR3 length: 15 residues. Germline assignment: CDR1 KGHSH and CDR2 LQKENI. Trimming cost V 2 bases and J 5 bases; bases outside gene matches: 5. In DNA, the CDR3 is TGTGCCAGCTCACCAGGGACAGGGTCTGTAGATACGCAGTATTTT. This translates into CASSPGTGSVDTQYF. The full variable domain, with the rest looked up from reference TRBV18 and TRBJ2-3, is NAGVMQNPRHLVRRRGQEARLRCSPMKGHSHVYWYRQLPEEGLKFMVYLQKENIIDESGMPKERFSAEFPKEGPSILRIQQVVRGDSAAYFCASSPGTGSVDTQYFGPGTRLTVL.

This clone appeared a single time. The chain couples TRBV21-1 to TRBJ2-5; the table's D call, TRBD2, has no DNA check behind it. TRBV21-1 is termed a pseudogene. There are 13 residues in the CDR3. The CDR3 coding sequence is TGTGCCAGCAGCAAAGTCGAACTAGCGGGGGGATACTTC. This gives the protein CASSKVELAGGYF.

In nucleotides, the CDR3 is TGTGCCAGCAGTTTCGGACAAGCCCCAGGCGGCTACACCTTC. This encodes CASSFGQAPGGYTF. This chain links TRBV6-8 with TRBJ1-2; D may be TRBD1 (5 bases). V lost 4 bases and J 8 bases, leaving 17 bases between the germline ends. The length of the CDR3 is 14 residues. The germline CDR1 and CDR2 sequences are MNHGY and SAAAGT.

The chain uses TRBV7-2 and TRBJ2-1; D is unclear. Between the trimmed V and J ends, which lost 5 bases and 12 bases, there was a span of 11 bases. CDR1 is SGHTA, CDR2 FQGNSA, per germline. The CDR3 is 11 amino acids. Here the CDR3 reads CASSPKYGQFF. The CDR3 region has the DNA TGTGCCAGCAGCCCTAAGTATGGGCAGTTCTTC.

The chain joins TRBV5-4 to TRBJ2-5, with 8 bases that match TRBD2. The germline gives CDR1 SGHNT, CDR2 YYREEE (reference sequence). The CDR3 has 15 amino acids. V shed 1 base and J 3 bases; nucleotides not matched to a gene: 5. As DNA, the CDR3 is TGTGCCAGCAGCTTGTATCTCGGGGGGGAAGAGACCCAGTACTTC. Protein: CASSLYLGGEETQYF.

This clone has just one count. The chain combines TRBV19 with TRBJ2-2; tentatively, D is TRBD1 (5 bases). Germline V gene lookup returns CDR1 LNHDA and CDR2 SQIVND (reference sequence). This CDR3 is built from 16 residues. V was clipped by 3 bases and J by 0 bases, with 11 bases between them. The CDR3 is CASSIMAGTNTGELFF. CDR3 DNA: TGTGCCAGTAGTATTATGGCAGGGACGAACACCGGGGAGCTGTTTTTT.

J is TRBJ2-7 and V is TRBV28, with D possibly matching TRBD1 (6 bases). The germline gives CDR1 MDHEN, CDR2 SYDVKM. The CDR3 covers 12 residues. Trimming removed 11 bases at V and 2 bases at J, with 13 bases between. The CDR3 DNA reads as TGTGCCGCTAGGGGACAACCCTACGAGCAGTACTTC. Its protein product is CAARGQPYEQYF. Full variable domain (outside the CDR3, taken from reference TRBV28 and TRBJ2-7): DVKVTQSSRYLVKRTGEKVFLECVQDMDHENMFWYRQDPGLGLRLIYFSYDVKMKEKGDIPEGYSVSREKKERFSLILESASTNQTSMYLCAARGQPYEQYFGPGTRLTVT.

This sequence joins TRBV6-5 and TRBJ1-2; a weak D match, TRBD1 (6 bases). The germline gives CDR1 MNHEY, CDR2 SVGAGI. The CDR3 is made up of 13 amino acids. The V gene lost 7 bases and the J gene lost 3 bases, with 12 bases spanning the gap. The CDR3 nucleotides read TGTGCCAGCAAAGTACAGGGCGACTATGGCTACACCTTC. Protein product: CASKVQGDYGYTF.

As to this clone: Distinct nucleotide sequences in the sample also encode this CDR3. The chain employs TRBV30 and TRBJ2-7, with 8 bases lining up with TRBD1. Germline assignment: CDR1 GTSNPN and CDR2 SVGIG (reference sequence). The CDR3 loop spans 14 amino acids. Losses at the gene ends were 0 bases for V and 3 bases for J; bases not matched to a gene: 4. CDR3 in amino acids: CAWSVWGQDYEQYF. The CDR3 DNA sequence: TGTGCCTGGAGTGTATGGGGACAGGACTACGAGCAGTACTTC.

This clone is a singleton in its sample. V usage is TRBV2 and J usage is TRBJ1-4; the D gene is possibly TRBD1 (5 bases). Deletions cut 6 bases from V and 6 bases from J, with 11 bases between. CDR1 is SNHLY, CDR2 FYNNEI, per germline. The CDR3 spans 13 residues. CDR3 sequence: CASRGGTYEKLFF. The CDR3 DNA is TGTGCCAGCAGGGGGGGGACCTATGAAAAACTGTTTTTT.

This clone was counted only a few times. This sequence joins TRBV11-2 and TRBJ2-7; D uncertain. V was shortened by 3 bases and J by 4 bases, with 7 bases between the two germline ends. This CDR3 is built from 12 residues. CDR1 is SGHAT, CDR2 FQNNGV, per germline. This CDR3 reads CASSLQLYEQYF. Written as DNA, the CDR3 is TGTGCCAGCAGCTTGCAGTTATACGAGCAGTACTTC.

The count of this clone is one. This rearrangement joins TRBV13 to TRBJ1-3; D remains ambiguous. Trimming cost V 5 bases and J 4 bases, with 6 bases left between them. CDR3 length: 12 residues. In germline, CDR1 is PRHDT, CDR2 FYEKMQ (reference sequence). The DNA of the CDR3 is TGTGCCAGCAGCCCGGGGGGAAACACCATATATTTT. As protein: CASSPGGNTIYF.

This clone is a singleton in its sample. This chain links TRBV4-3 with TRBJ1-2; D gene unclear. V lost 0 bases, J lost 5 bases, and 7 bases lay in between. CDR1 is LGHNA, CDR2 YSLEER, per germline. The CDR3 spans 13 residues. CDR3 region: CASSQDSRYGYTF. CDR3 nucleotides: TGCGCCAGCAGCCAAGATAGTCGATATGGCTACACCTTC.

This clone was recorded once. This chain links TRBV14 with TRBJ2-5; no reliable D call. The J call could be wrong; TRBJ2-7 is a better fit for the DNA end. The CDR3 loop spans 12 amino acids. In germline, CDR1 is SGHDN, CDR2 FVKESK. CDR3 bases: TGTGCCAGCAGCCAAGAGGGCGACGAGCAGTACTTC. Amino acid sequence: CASSQEGDEQYF.

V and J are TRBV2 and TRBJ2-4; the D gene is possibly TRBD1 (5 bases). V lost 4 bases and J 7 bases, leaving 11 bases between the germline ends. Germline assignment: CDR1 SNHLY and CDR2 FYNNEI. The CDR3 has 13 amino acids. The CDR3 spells CASSVDTWNIQYF. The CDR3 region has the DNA TGTGCCAGCAGTGTGGACACATGGAACATTCAGTACTTC.

In DNA, the CDR3 is TGTGCCAGCAGCCCGAGCTCCTACGAGCAGTACTTC. As protein: CASSPSSYEQYF. The chain is built from TRBV7-2 and TRBJ2-7; the D is unclear. Per germline, CDR1 SGHTA and CDR2 FQGNSA. With 5 bases removed from V and 0 bases from J, the gap between germline ends came to 5 bases. This CDR3 has 12 amino acids.

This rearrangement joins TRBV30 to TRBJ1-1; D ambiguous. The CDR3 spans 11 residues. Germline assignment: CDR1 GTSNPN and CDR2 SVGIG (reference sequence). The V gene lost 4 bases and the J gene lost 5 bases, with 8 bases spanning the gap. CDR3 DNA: TGTGCCTGGAAGGAGCGGACTGAAGCTTTCTTT. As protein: CAWKERTEAFF. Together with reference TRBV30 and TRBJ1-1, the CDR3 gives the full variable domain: SQTIHQWPATLVQPVGSPLSLECTVEGTSNPNLYWYRQAAGRGLQLLFYSVGIGQISSEVPQNLSASRPQDRQFILSSKKLLLSDSGFYLCAWKERTEAFFGQGTRLTVV.

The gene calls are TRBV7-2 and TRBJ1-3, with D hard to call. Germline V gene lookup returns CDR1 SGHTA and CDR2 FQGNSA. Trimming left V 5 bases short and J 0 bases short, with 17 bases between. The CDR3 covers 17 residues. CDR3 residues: CASSGREGFGSGNTIYF. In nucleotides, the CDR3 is TGTGCCAGCAGCGGACGGGAGGGCTTCGGCTCTGGAAACACCATATATTTT.

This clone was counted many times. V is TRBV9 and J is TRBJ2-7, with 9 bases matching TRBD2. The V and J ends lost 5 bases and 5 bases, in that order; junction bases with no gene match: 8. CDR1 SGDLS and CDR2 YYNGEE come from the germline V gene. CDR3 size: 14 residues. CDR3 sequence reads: CASSHSGSYDEQYF. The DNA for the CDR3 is TGTGCCAGCAGTCATAGCGGGAGCTACGACGAGCAGTACTTC.

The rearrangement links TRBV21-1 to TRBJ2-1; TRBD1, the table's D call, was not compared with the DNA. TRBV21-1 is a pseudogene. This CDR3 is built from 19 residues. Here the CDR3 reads CASSKKRYRGRISYNEQFF. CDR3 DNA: TGTGCCAGCAGCAAAAAGAGGTACAGGGGGCGAATTTCCTACAATGAGCAGTTCTTC.

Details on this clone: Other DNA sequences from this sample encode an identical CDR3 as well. CDR3 DNA sequence: TGCGCCAGCAGCCCCGGGACAGGTGGGTACGAGCAGTACTTC. It encodes CASSPGTGGYEQYF. The chain employs TRBV5-1 and TRBJ2-7; 8 positions agree with TRBD1. CDR1 is SGHRS, CDR2 YFSETQ, per germline. The junction had 7 bases not matched to a gene; V was cut back by 4 bases and J by 4 bases. The CDR3 spans 14 residues.

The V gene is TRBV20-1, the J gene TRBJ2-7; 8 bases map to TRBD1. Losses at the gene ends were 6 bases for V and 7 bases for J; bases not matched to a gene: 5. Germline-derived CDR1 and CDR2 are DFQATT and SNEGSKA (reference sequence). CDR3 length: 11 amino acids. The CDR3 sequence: CSARTGREQYF. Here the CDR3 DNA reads TGCAGTGCCAGGACAGGGAGAGAGCAGTACTTC.

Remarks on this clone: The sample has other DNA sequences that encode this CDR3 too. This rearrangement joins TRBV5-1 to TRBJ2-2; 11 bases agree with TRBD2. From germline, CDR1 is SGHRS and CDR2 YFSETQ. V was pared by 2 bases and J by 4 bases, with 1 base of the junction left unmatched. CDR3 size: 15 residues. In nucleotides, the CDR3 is TGCGCCAGCAGCTTAGGACTAGCGGGCACCGGGGAGCTGTTTTTT. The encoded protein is CASSLGLAGTGELFF.